These 11 T cell receptor beta chains were all obtained from the same sample, sequenced in a study of spatial heterogeneity in lung cancer (dated by TCRdb to the late 2010s). The time point label here, explained by the study, means: sample taken at primary tumor resection. For TCR sequencing, whole RNA was extracted from tumor and nontumor lung tissue, or from cryopreserved PBMC samples, and no cell sorting was done. The protocol used for the library was 5' RACE. The listed sequencing device is NextSeq 500. The public sequencing data were trimmed at Q25 with fastp and processed into clonotypes with MiXCR by TCRdb, which kept only in-frame beta chains. Here each entry gathers all rows of one CDR3 protein and keeps the most common genes and DNA. For this sample the table gives about 48,000 distinct CDR3 sequences, of which approximately 5.3% were detected only once. Around 10% of the sample is in the top ten clones.

Sequenced here: PBMCs, sampled at surgery. The receptors originated from a male donor with early-stage non-small cell lung cancer.

This clonotype appeared many times. This chain joins TRBV30 and TRBJ1-1, with D perhaps matching TRBD1 (5 bases). Trimming pared 1 base from V and 4 bases from J, leaving 19 bases between. Germline CDR1 and CDR2: GTSNPN and SVGIG (reference sequence). There are 16 residues in the CDR3. In DNA form, the CDR3 reads TGTGCCTGGAGTGCCGTCTCCCCCACCCAGGGCACTGAAGCTTTCTTT. It yields the protein CAWSAVSPTQGTEAFF.

This clonotype has at least ten counts. The chain recombines TRBV20-1 with TRBJ1-2; D is uncertain. This CDR3 is 12 amino acids long. Per germline, CDR1 DFQATT and CDR2 SNEGSKA (reference sequence). The V end was cut by 4 bases, the J end by 2 bases, with 8 bases between. In nucleotides, the CDR3 is TGCAGTGCTAAGCGGCCAAACTATGGCTACACCTTC. Its translation is CSAKRPNYGYTF.

Ten or more counts support this clonotype. The chain uses TRBV7-6 and TRBJ2-3, with D possibly being TRBD1 (6 bases). The CDR3 runs 16 residues. Germline V gene lookup returns CDR1 SGHVS and CDR2 FNYEAQ. The germline V and J ends were trimmed by 5 bases and 0 bases, with 15 bases remaining between them. CDR3 coding DNA: TGTGCCAGCAGCGTAAGGGGGTTTACTAGCACAGATACGCAGTATTTT. As protein: CASSVRGFTSTDTQYF.

This clonotype was recorded many times. This chain uses TRBV20-1 with TRBJ2-7; tentative D call: TRBD1 (6 bases). CDR3 length equals 13 residues. Germline values: CDR1 DFQATT, CDR2 SNEGSKA (reference sequence). V shed 1 base and J shed 0 bases, with 7 bases lying between them. The CDR3 DNA reads TGCAGTGCTAGAGTGGGACACTCCTACGAGCAGTACTTC. This sequence encodes CSARVGHSYEQYF.

This clonotype occurred many times. This chain connects TRBV7-2 to TRBJ1-3; unclear D gene. Per germline, CDR1 SGHTA and CDR2 FQGNSA. Trimming left V 2 bases short and J 4 bases short, with 12 bases between. This CDR3 is built from 15 residues. The CDR3 sequence: CASSLSVGAGNTIYF. CDR3 sequence (DNA): TGTGCCAGCAGCTTAAGTGTCGGTGCGGGAAACACCATATATTTT.

This clonotype was picked up many times. An end of the junction differs from the germline gene, which may be a read error. The V gene is TRBV7-7, the J gene TRBJ2-1; D remains ambiguous. Germline CDR1 reads SSHAT; CDR2 reads FNYEAQ (reference sequence). The CDR3 spans 13 residues. The CDR3 protein is CASSLGYYNEQFF. Here the CDR3 DNA reads TGTGCTAGCAGCCTAGGGTACTACAATGAGCAGTTCTTC. The full variable domain, with the rest looked up from reference TRBV7-7 and TRBJ2-1, is GAGVSQSPRYKVTKRGQDVTLRCDPISSHATLYWYQQALGQGPEFLTYFNYEAQPDKSGLPSDRFSAERPEGSISTLTIQRTEQRDSAMYRCASSLGYYNEQFFGPGTRLTVL.

This clonotype has a count of ten or more. This chain uses TRBV7-9 with TRBJ1-1; 7 bases fit TRBD1. V was clipped by 7 bases and J by 6 bases; unmatched bases: 14. Germline CDR1 reads SEHNR; CDR2 reads FQNEAQ (reference sequence). CDR3 length equals 15 residues. Here the CDR3 DNA reads TGTGCCAGCATCCTTCCACAGGGAGGGGGCCCTGAAGCTTTCTTT. This encodes CASILPQGGGPEAFF.

At least ten counts were recorded for this clonotype. The rearrangement uses TRBV14 and TRBJ1-4; D not resolved. The germline V gene encodes CDR1 SGHDN and CDR2 FVKESK. Trimming stripped 4 bases from V and 5 bases from J, with 14 bases between. The CDR3 is 15 residues long. The CDR3 region has the DNA TGTGCCAGCAGCCGCGACACTTTTGCAAATGAAAAACTGTTTTTT. Residues: CASSRDTFANEKLFF.

J is TRBJ1-6 and V is TRBV20-1, with TRBD1 as a possible D gene (6 bases). Looked up from germline, CDR1 is DFQATT and CDR2 is SNEGSKA (reference sequence). Trimming cost V 3 bases and J 7 bases, with 13 bases left between them. This CDR3 comprises 14 residues. The chain's CDR3 is CSASEQGGNSPLHF. CDR3 bases: TGCAGTGCTAGCGAACAGGGAGGAAATTCACCCCTCCACTTT.

This clonotype was seen repeatedly, ten times or more. V is TRBV7-2 and J is TRBJ2-7; 9 nucleotides line up with TRBD1. The germline V gene encodes CDR1 SGHTA and CDR2 FQGNSA. The trim removed 4 bases at V and 5 bases at J, leaving 6 bases unmatched. The CDR3 runs 14 residues. The CDR3 bases are TGTGCCAGCAGCTATACAGGGGGCCCGGACGAGCAGTACTTC. Translation gives CASSYTGGPDEQYF.

The rearrangement joins TRBV2 to TRBJ2-1; 11 bases align to TRBD2. The CDR3 loop spans 17 amino acids. The ends lost 7 bases at V and 7 bases at J; junction bases unmatched: 15. The V gene's germline CDR1 is SNHLY and CDR2 FYNNEI. CDR3 in amino acids: CASTLGLAATIGNEQFF. CDR3 DNA sequence: TGTGCCAGCACCCTGGGACTAGCGGCTACTATAGGGAATGAGCAGTTCTTC.